This entry features one T cell receptor (beta chain) sequence. The sample is drawn from a study of CD8 T cells in Susac syndrome. Reverse transcription of roughly 0.5 to 1 ug RNA used random hexamers. TCRdb re-analysed the immunoSEQ multiplex PCR reads in MiXCR, keeping a single row per CDR3 protein. The data contain over 100,000 distinct CDR3 sequences, roughly 95% of them seen just once; the ten biggest clones take up more than 0.095%. Germline CDR1 reads MNHNY; CDR2 reads SVGAGI (reference sequence). The V and J ends lost 2 bases and 4 bases respectively, with 15 bases between them. The CDR3 consists of 16 residues.

Sequencing was performed on CD4+ T cells from PBMCs. The rearrangement joins TRBV6-6 to TRBJ1-5, with a tentative D call TRBD1 (5 bases). The TCR was taken from a human donor in good health. CDR3 in amino acids: CASSYKLWGDNQPQHF. The CDR3 DNA is TGTGCCAGCAGTTACAAATTATGGGGGGATAATCAGCCCCAGCATTTT.